This T cell receptor (beta chain) was observed in a study of T cells after yellow fever vaccination. Regarding the study as a whole: A limited proportion of clonotypes was detected within both the CD4 and CD8 compartments. Booster sampling recovered most clones from primary vaccination (under 98% CD4, around 88% CD8). Weaker overall, the secondary response nonetheless peaked faster (day 5 versus 15).

This clonotype was recorded at least ten times. What it binds is not known. There are 15 residues in the CDR3. Trimming cost V 0 bases and J 8 bases; bases outside gene matches: 6. In germline, CDR1 is SGHRS, CDR2 YFSETQ. One entry per CDR3 protein, called by TCRdb with MiXCR from the 5' RACE reads. Counted here are around 360,000 distinct CDR3 sequences, 11% occurring once; the ten biggest clones make up 15% to 20%. This TCR came from a man aged 18 to 35 who received the YFV17D yellow fever vaccine. This specimen was PBMCs, taken on the day of the first yellow fever vaccination. This rearrangement joins TRBV5-1 to TRBJ2-1; 9 bases fit TRBD2. The CDR3 bases are TGCGCCAGCAGCTTGGCGGTAGCGGGGGCCTATGAGCAGTTCTTC. Residues: CASSLAVAGAYEQFF.